A single sample gave rise to the 27 T cell receptor beta chains below, sequenced in a study of T cell responses to AZD1222 COVID-19 vaccine. Clones were read by immunoSEQ multiplex PCR, and TCRdb kept only the in-frame ones, dropping some. The sample has 100,000 to 120,000 clones, 80% to 90% seen once. The input for sequencing was peripheral blood, taken 28 days after the second AZD1222 dose. These receptors were taken from an adult who received the AZD1222 COVID-19 vaccine.

The V gene is TRBV3-1 (or the pseudogene TRBV3-2), the J gene TRBJ2-3; D may be TRBD2 (6 bases). CDR1 LGHDT and CDR2 YNNKEL come from the germline V gene (reference sequence). V lost 4 bases, J lost 2 bases, and 19 bases lay in between. The CDR3 contains 17 residues. The CDR3 loop reads CASSPRGGFYITDTQYF. As DNA, the CDR3 is TGTGCCAGCAGCCCCCGCGGAGGGTTTTACATCACAGATACGCAGTATTTT.

The V and J genes are TRBV11-1 and TRBJ1-1, with 7 bases fitting TRBD1. Germline V lookup: CDR1 SGHAT, CDR2 FQDESV (reference sequence). The J segment lost 7 bases and the V segment lost 3 bases, leaving 5 bases of the junction unmatched. CDR3 size: 13 residues. The CDR3 spells CASSFVRDSEAFF. In nucleotides, the CDR3 is TGTGCCAGCAGCTTCGTCCGGGACAGTGAAGCTTTCTTT.

V is TRBV2 and J is TRBJ1-3, with D unresolved. Trimming stripped 0 bases from V and 3 bases from J, with 9 bases between. This CDR3 is built from 15 residues. The V gene's germline CDR1 is SNHLY and CDR2 FYNNEI. CDR3 nucleotide sequence: TGTGCCAGCAGTGAAGCCAGGTTCGGTGGAAACACCATATATTTT. Translated: CASSEARFGGNTIYF.

The V call is TRBV15, the J call TRBJ1-5; D remains unclear. V shed 3 bases and J shed 2 bases, with 8 bases lying between them. Germline CDR1 and CDR2: LNHNV and YYDKDF (reference sequence). The CDR3 is 14 amino acids. Written as DNA, the CDR3 is TGTGCCACCAGCAGGGTATCGGGCAATCAGCCCCAGCATTTT. This translates into CATSRVSGNQPQHF.

This chain uses TRBV7-9 with TRBJ2-3, with 12 nucleotides matching TRBD2. The germline V gene has CDR1 SEHNR and CDR2 FQNEAQ (reference sequence). V lost 0 bases to trimming and J lost 3 bases; unmatched junction nucleotides: 7. The CDR3 consists of 18 residues. CDR3 in DNA: TGTGCCAGCAGCTTAGCCGTGCTAGCGGGGGGGCCTACAGATACGCAGTATTTT. Its translation: CASSLAVLAGGPTDTQYF.

This clone was recorded only once. V usage is TRBV6-6 and J usage is TRBJ1-2; D is ambiguous. Trimming left V 7 bases short and J 5 bases short, with 11 bases between. Germline V gives CDR1 MNHNY, CDR2 SVGAGI (reference sequence). The CDR3 has 12 residues. The CDR3 DNA follows: TGTGCCAGCACGGGCCGACTTTATGGCTACACCTTC. It translates to CASTGRLYGYTF.

This clone was counted a single time. The chain is built from TRBV11-2 and TRBJ1-2, with TRBD1 identical over 12 bases. The CDR3 consists of 15 residues. The germline V gene encodes CDR1 SGHAT and CDR2 FQNNGV. The ends lost 4 bases at V and 6 bases at J; junction bases unmatched: 6. CDR3 nucleotides: TGTGCCAGCAGCTGGGGACAGGGGGCGTTTAATGGCTACACCTTC. This sequence encodes CASSWGQGAFNGYTF.

The chain carries TRBV27 and TRBJ1-5; maybe TRBD1 (6 bases). This CDR3 contains 14 residues. Per the germline V gene, CDR1 is MNHEY and CDR2 is SMNVEV (reference sequence). Trimming removed 10 bases from V and 0 bases from J, with 13 bases in between. Written as DNA, the CDR3 is TGTGCCACTTCACAGGGCTATAGCAATCAGCCCCAGCATTTT. Its translation: CATSQGYSNQPQHF.

This chain joins TRBV2 and TRBJ1-1, with D maybe TRBD1 (5 bases). This CDR3 comprises 11 residues. CDR1 and CDR2 (germline): SNHLY, FYNNEI. V dropped 6 bases and J dropped 8 bases, with 10 bases sitting between them. CDR3 region: CASSNRQEAFF. The CDR3 coding sequence is TGTGCCAGCAGCAACCGACAGGAAGCTTTCTTT.

The genes are TRBV15 and TRBJ1-2, with TRBD1 matching 8 bases. CDR1 and CDR2 from the germline V gene are LNHNV and YYDKDF (reference sequence). V trimming: 0 bases; J trimming: 10 bases; junction bases outside the gene matches: 4. This CDR3 has 13 residues. CDR3 sequence (DNA): TGTGCCACCAGCAGAGAAGACAGGGGAGACTACACCTTC. This gives the protein CATSREDRGDYTF. Looking up the rest from reference TRBV15 and TRBJ1-2 gives the full variable domain: DAMVIQNPRYQVTQFGKPVTLSCSQTLNHNVMYWYQQKSSQAPKLLFHYYDKDFNNEADTPDNFQSRRPNTSFCFLDIRSPGLGDTAMYLCATSREDRGDYTFGSGTRLTVV.

This chain connects TRBV24-1 to TRBJ2-3; D not resolved. The CDR3 length is 13 residues. V shed 4 bases and J shed 3 bases, with 7 bases lying between them. CDR1 is KGHDR and CDR2 is SFDVKD in the germline V gene. CDR3 nucleotides: TGTGCCACCAGTGACACTCAAACAGATACGCAGTATTTT. It translates to CATSDTQTDTQYF.

This chain links TRBV7-3 with TRBJ2-5; D is unresolved. CDR3 length equals 13 residues. V gave up 2 bases and J gave up 0 bases, with 4 bases separating them. CDR1 is SGHTA and CDR2 is FQGTGA in the germline V gene. The CDR3: CASSLQYQETQYF. In DNA form, the CDR3 reads TGTGCCAGCAGCTTACAGTACCAAGAGACCCAGTACTTC.

The DNA for the CDR3 is TGTGCCAGCAGCATGGACAGGGGGGATGAGCAGTTCTTC. This translates into CASSMDRGDEQFF. The rearrangement uses TRBV7-2 and TRBJ2-1; 10 nucleotides line up with TRBD1. The J segment lost 8 bases and the V segment lost 5 bases, leaving 3 bases of the junction unmatched. The CDR3 loop spans 13 amino acids. The V gene's germline CDR1 is SGHTA and CDR2 FQGNSA. Based on the CDR3 plus reference TRBV7-2 and TRBJ2-1, the full variable domain is GAGVSQSPSNKVTEKGKDVELRCDPISGHTALYWYRQSLGQGLEFLIYFQGNSAPDKSGLPSDRFSAERTGGSVSTLTIQRTQQEDSAVYLCASSMDRGDEQFFGPGTRLTVL.

The chain joins TRBV11-2 to TRBJ1-1, with D possibly TRBD1 on 6 matching bases. Germline CDR1 reads SGHAT; CDR2 reads FQNNGV. The CDR3 length is 17 residues. Trimming left V 3 bases short and J 1 base short, with 18 bases between. CDR3 in amino acids: CASSFFLGQPRNTEAFF. CDR3 DNA: TGTGCCAGCAGCTTCTTTCTGGGACAACCGAGGAACACTGAAGCTTTCTTT. Drawing the rest from reference TRBV11-2 and TRBJ1-1, the complete variable domain is EAGVAQSPRYKIIEKRQSVAFWCNPISGHATLYWYQQILGQGPKLLIQFQNNGVVDDSQLPKDRFSAERLKGVDSTLKIQPAKLEDSAVYLCASSFFLGQPRNTEAFFGQGTRLTVV.

This clone was observed a few times. This chain connects TRBV6-4 to TRBJ2-1; 7 positions agree with TRBD2. The CDR3 consists of 14 residues. Germline assignment: CDR1 MRHNA and CDR2 SNTAGT. The J segment lost 2 bases and the V segment lost 5 bases, leaving 3 bases of the junction unmatched. In DNA, the CDR3 is TGTGCCAGCAGTCTGGGGGGGGCCTACAATGAGCAGTTCTTC. Its protein is CASSLGGAYNEQFF.

V usage is TRBV5-6 and J usage is TRBJ2-2; D is unclear. The CDR3 is made up of 16 amino acids. Germline V CDR1 and CDR2: SGHDT, YYEEEE. Between the trimmed V and J ends, which lost 4 bases and 5 bases, there was a span of 18 bases. The CDR3 reads CASSLLGQDVTGELFF. CDR3 bases: TGTGCCAGCAGCCTCTTAGGCCAGGACGTAACCGGGGAGCTGTTTTTT.

This clone was recorded only once. This chain connects TRBV14 to TRBJ1-2, with D unclear. The CDR3 loop spans 14 amino acids. The V end was cut by 7 bases, the J end by 5 bases, with 17 bases between. Looked up from germline, CDR1 is SGHDN and CDR2 is FVKESK. The CDR3 DNA is TGTGCCAGCATATTACGGCAGGATAGTTATGGCTACACCTTC. Its translation is CASILRQDSYGYTF.

This clone showed up just a few times. This sample also contains other DNA sequences that code for the same CDR3. This chain links TRBV7-9 with TRBJ1-2; D might be TRBD1 (5 bases). Trimming stripped 1 base from V and 2 bases from J, with 11 bases between. In germline, CDR1 is SEHNR, CDR2 FQNEAQ (reference sequence). CDR3 length: 15 residues. CDR3 nucleotides: TGTGCCAGCAGCTTAGGCTCGGCAGGGAACTATGGCTACACCTTC. It specifies CASSLGSAGNYGYTF.

This sequence joins TRBV9 and TRBJ2-5; 8 bases map to TRBD1. This CDR3 spans 14 amino acids. Trimming took 3 bases from V and 5 from J; bases not matched to a gene: 6. CDR1 is SGDLS and CDR2 is YYNGEE in the germline V gene. In nucleotides, the CDR3 is TGTGCCAGCAGCGCCAGACAGGGGCGGGAGACCCAGTACTTC. Protein sequence: CASSARQGRETQYF.

Notes on this clone: This same CDR3 is encoded by further DNA sequences in the sample. J is TRBJ2-1 and V is TRBV3-1 (or the pseudogene TRBV3-2), with D possibly TRBD2 on 6 matching bases. Germline V lookup: CDR1 LGHDT, CDR2 YNNKEL (reference sequence). CDR3 length equals 16 residues. Trimming removed 3 bases from V and 7 bases from J, with 19 bases in between. CDR3 residues: CASSHGSAGPGNEQFF. Here the CDR3 DNA reads TGTGCCAGCAGCCATGGATCAGCGGGCCCTGGGAATGAGCAGTTCTTC.

The CDR3, as DNA: TGTGCCAGCAGCTTATACCGGGGAGACTACGAGCAGTACTTC. Its translation: CASSLYRGDYEQYF. This chain connects TRBV11-2 to TRBJ2-7; maybe TRBD2 (5 bases). From germline, CDR1 is SGHAT and CDR2 FQNNGV. CDR3 length: 14 residues. Between the trimmed V and J ends, which lost 2 bases and 3 bases, there was a span of 11 bases.

V usage is TRBV15 and J usage is TRBJ2-7, with no clear D. Between the trimmed V and J ends, which lost 0 bases and 0 bases, there was a span of 0 bases. This CDR3 has 12 residues. The V gene's germline CDR1 is LNHNV and CDR2 YYDKDF (reference sequence). The CDR3 DNA reads as TGTGCCACCAGCAGAGACTCCTACGAGCAGTACTTC. Translated: CATSRDSYEQYF.

This chain joins TRBV29-1 and TRBJ1-2; TRBD1 matches 8 bases. Germline lookup yields CDR1 SQVTM and CDR2 ANQGSEA. V was pared by 6 bases and J by 3 bases, with 6 bases of the junction left unmatched. The CDR3 extends over 13 amino acids. The CDR3 reads CSVWTGRYYGYTF. The CDR3 nucleotides are TGCAGCGTGTGGACAGGGCGCTACTATGGCTACACCTTC.

J is TRBJ2-7 and V is TRBV10-2, with 9 bases fitting TRBD2. The V gene's germline CDR1 is WSHSY and CDR2 SAAADI. J gave up 4 bases and V 4 bases, and 8 bases lay outside the gene matches. This CDR3 is 15 amino acids long. The DNA of the CDR3 is TGCGCCAGCAGTGGGGGAGCGGGAGGCCCGTACGAGCAGTACTTC. Its translation: CASSGGAGGPYEQYF.

The V and J genes are TRBV6-5 and TRBJ2-1; 9 positions match TRBD2. CDR3 size: 16 residues. The V segment lost 0 bases and the J segment 4 bases; nucleotides outside the gene matches: 4. CDR1 and CDR2 (germline): MNHEY, SVGAGI. The CDR3 DNA is TGTGCCAGCAGTTACTCGCGGGGGGGGCTTTACAATGAGCAGTTCTTC. Its protein product is CASSYSRGGLYNEQFF.

This clone showed up just once. The chain recombines TRBV30 with TRBJ2-4; 9 nucleotides agree with TRBD2. V gave up 3 bases and J gave up 0 bases; unmatched junction bases: 6. The CDR3 extends over 16 amino acids. Germline CDR1 reads GTSNPN; CDR2 reads SVGIG (reference sequence). CDR3 DNA sequence: TGTGCCTGGAGCAAACTAGCGGGCTTAGCCAAAAACATTCAGTACTTC. Protein product: CAWSKLAGLAKNIQYF.

The rearrangement joins TRBV5-1 to TRBJ1-6; unclear D gene. The V gene's germline CDR1 is SGHRS and CDR2 YFSETQ. Trimming took 0 bases from V and 10 from J, leaving 14 bases between them. This CDR3 spans 15 amino acids. The CDR3 DNA is TGCGCCAGCAGCTTGGATGAGCCCGATCGCTCACCCCTCCACTTT. Its translation is CASSLDEPDRSPLHF.